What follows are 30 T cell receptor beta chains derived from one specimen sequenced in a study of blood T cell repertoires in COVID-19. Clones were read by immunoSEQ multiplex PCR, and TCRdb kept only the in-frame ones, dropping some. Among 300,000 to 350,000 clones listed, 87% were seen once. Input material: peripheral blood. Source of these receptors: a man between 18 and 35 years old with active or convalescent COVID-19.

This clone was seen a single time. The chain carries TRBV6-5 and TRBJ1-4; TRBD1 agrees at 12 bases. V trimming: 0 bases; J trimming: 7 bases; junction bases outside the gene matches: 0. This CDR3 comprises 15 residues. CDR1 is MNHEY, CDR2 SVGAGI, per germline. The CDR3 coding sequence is TGTGCCAGCAGTTACTCGGGACAGGGGGCTGAAAAACTGTTTTTT. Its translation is CASSYSGQGAEKLFF.

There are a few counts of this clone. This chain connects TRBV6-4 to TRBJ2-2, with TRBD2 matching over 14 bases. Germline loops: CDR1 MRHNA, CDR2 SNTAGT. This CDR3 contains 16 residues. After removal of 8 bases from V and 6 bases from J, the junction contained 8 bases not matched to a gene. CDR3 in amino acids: CASEGTSGSEAGELFF. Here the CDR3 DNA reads TGTGCCAGCGAAGGGACTAGCGGGAGTGAAGCCGGGGAGCTGTTTTTT.

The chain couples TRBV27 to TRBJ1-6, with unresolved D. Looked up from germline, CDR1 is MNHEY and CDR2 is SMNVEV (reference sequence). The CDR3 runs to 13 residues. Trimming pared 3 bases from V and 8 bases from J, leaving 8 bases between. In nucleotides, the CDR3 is TGTGCCAGCAGTTTTAACAGTTATTCACCCCTCCACTTT. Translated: CASSFNSYSPLHF.

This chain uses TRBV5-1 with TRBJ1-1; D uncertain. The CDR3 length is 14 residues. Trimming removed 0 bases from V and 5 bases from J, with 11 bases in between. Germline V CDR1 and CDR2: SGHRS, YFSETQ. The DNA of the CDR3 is TGCGCCAGCAGCTTGGGTGGGCTTTGGACTGAAGCTTTCTTT. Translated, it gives CASSLGGLWTEAFF.

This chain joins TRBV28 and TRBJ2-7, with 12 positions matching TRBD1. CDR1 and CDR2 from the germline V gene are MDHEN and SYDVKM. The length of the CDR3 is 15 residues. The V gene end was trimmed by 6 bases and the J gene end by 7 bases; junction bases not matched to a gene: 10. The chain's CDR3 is CASRTPGTGGWEQYF. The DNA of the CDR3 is TGTGCCAGCAGAACCCCCGGGACAGGGGGCTGGGAGCAGTACTTC.

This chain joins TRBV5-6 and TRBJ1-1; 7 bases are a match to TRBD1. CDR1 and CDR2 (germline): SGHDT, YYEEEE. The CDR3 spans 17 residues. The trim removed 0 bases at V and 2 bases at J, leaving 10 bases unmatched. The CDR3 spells CASSLAIGTVINTEAFF. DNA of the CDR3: TGTGCCAGCAGCTTGGCTATAGGGACAGTCATAAACACTGAAGCTTTCTTT. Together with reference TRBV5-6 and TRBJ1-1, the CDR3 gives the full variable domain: DAGVTQSPTHLIKTRGQQVTLRCSPKSGHDTVSWYQQALGQGPQFIFQYYEEEERQRGNFPDRFSGHQFPNYSSELNVNALLLGDSALYLCASSLAIGTVINTEAFFGQGTRLTVV.

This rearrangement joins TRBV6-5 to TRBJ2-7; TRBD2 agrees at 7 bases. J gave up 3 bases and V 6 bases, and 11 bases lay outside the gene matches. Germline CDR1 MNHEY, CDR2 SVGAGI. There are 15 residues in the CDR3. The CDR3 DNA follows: TGTGCCAGCAGCGTCTTTGGGGGGGTGAGCTACGAGCAGTACTTC. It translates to CASSVFGGVSYEQYF.

Here the CDR3 reads CASSQEAGAGAWEQYF. The CDR3 coding sequence is TGCGCCAGCAGCCAAGAGGCGGGAGCGGGAGCGTGGGAGCAGTACTTC. The genes are TRBV4-1 and TRBJ2-7; 8 bases align to TRBD2. V trimming: 0 bases; J trimming: 7 bases; junction bases outside the gene matches: 11. Germline CDR1 and CDR2: MGHRA and YSYEKL. This CDR3 region has 16 residues.

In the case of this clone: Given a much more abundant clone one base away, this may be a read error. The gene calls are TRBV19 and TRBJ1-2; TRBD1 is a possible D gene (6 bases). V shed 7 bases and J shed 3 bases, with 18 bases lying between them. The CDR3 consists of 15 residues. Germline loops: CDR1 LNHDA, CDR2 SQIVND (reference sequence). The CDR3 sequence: CASTPDWGRDYGYTF. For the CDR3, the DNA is TGTGCCAGTACCCCCGACTGGGGGCGAGACTATGGCTACACCTTC.

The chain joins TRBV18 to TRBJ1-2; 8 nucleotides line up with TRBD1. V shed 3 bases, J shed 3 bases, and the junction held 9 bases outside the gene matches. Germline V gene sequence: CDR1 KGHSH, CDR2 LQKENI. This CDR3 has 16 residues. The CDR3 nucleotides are TGTGCCAGCTCACCTACCCCCGGACAGGGTGACTATGGCTACACCTTC. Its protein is CASSPTPGQGDYGYTF. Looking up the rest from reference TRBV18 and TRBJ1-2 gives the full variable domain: NAGVMQNPRHLVRRRGQEARLRCSPMKGHSHVYWYRQLPEEGLKFMVYLQKENIIDESGMPKERFSAEFPKEGPSILRIQQVVRGDSAAYFCASSPTPGQGDYGYTFGSGTRLTVV.

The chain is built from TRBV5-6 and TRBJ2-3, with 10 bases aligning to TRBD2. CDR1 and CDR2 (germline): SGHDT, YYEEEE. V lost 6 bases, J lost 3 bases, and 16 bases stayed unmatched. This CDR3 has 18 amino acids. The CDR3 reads CASNRRSSGGPRTDTQYF. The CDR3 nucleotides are TGTGCCAGCAACCGGCGCTCTAGCGGGGGTCCTCGGACAGATACGCAGTATTTT.

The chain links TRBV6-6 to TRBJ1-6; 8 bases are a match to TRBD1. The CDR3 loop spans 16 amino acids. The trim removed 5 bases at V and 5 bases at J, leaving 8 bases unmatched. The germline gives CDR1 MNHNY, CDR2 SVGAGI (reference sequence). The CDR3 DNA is TGTGCCAGCAGTCGGACAGGGCGAAATAATAATTCACCCCTCCACTTT. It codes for CASSRTGRNNNSPLHF.

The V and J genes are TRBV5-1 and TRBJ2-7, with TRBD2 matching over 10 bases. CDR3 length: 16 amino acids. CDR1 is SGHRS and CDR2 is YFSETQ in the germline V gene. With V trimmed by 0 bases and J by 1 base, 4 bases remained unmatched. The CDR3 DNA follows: TGCGCCAGCAGCTTGGAACTAGCGGGATCATCCTACGAGCAGTACTTC. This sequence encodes CASSLELAGSSYEQYF.

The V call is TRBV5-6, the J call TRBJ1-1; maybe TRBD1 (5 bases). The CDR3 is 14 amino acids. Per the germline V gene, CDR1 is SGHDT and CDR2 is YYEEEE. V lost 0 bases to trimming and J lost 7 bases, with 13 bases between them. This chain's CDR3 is CASSLDRSRIEAFF. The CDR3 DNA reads TGTGCCAGCAGCTTGGACAGGTCCAGGATTGAAGCTTTCTTT. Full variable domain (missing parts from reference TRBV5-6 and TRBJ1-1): DAGVTQSPTHLIKTRGQQVTLRCSPKSGHDTVSWYQQALGQGPQFIFQYYEEEERQRGNFPDRFSGHQFPNYSSELNVNALLLGDSALYLCASSLDRSRIEAFFGQGTRLTVV.

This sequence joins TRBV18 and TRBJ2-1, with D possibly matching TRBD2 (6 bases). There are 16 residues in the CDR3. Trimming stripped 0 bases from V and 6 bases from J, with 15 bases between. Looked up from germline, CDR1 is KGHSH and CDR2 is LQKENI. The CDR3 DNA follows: TGTGCCAGCTCACCACCGGGCGCCGTGGGGGGCAATGAGCAGTTCTTC. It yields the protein CASSPPGAVGGNEQFF.

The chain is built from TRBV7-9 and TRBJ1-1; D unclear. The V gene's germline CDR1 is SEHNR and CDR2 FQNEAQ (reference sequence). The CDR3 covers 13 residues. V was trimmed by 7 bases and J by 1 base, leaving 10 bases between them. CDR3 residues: CASNPYTNTEAFF. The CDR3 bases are TGTGCCAGCAACCCCTATACGAACACTGAAGCTTTCTTT.

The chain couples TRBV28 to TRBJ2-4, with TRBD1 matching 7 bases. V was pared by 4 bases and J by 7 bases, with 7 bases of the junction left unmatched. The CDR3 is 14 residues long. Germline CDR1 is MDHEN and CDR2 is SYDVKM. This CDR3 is CASSSEGARNIQYF. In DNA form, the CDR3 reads TGTGCCAGCAGTTCAGAGGGGGCTCGGAACATTCAGTACTTC.

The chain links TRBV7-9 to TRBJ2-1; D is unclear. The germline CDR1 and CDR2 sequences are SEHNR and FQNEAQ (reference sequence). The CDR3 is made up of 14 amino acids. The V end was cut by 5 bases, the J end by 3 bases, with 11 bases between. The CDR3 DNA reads TGTGCCAGCAGCCCTAGTCCCAGCTACAATGAGCAGTTCTTC. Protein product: CASSPSPSYNEQFF.

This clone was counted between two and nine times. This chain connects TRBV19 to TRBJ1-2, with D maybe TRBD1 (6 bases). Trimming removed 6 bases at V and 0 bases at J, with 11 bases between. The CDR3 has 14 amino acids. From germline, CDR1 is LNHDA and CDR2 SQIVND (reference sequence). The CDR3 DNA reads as TGTGCCAGTAGAACCCCAGGGGCTAACTATGGCTACACCTTC. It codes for CASRTPGANYGYTF.

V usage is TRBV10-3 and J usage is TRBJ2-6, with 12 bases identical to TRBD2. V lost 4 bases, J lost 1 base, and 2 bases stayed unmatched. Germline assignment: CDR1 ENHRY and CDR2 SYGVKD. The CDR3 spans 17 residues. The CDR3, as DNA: TGTGCCATCAGTGCTACTAGCGGGAGGTCTGGGGCCAACGTCCTGACTTTC. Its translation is CAISATSGRSGANVLTF.

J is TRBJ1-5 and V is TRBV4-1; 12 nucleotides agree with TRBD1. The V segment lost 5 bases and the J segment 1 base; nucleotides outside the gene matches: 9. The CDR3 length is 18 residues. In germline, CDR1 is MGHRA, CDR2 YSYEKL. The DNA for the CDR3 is TGCGCCAGCAGCACCCGGGACAGGGGGCATGGGAGCAATCAGCCCCAGCATTTT. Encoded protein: CASSTRDRGHGSNQPQHF.

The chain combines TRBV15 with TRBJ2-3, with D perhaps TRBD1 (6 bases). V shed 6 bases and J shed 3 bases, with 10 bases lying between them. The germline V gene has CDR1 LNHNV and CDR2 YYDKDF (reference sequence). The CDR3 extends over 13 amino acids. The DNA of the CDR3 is TGTGCCACCAGGGGCAGGGGAACAGATACGCAGTATTTT. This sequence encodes CATRGRGTDTQYF.

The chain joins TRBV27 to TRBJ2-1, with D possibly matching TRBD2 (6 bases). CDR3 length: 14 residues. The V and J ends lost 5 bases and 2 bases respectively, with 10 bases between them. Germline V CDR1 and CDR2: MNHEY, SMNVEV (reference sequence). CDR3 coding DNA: TGTGCCAGCAGTATTAGCGGAGCCTACAATGAGCAGTTCTTC. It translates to CASSISGAYNEQFF.

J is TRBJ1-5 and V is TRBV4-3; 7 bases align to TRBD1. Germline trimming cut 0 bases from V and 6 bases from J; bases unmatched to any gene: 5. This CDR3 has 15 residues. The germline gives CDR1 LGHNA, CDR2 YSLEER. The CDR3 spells CASSQDRDRVQPQHF. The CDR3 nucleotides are TGCGCCAGCAGCCAAGATCGCGACAGGGTTCAGCCCCAGCATTTT.

For the CDR3, the DNA is TGTGCCAGCAGCCCGAGGGGACAGGGGGCTATCTATGGCTACACCTTC. Amino acids: CASSPRGQGAIYGYTF. The rearrangement links TRBV7-9 to TRBJ1-2; TRBD1 aligns across 12 bases. Germline V lookup: CDR1 SEHNR, CDR2 FQNEAQ (reference sequence). The J segment lost 4 bases and the V segment lost 5 bases, leaving 8 bases of the junction unmatched. The CDR3 spans 16 residues.

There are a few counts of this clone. The chain's CDR3 is CASSRGTGTSTDTQYF. As DNA, the CDR3 is TGTGCCAGTAGTAGAGGGACAGGGACTAGCACAGATACGCAGTATTTT. This sequence joins TRBV19 and TRBJ2-3; 9 nucleotides align to TRBD1. V dropped 4 bases and J dropped 0; count of bases not matched to a gene: 5. The germline V gene encodes CDR1 LNHDA and CDR2 SQIVND (reference sequence). The CDR3 is 16 amino acids. The variable domain in full, completed from reference TRBV19 and TRBJ2-3, reads DGGITQSPKYLFRKEGQNVTLSCEQNLNHDAMYWYRQDPGQGLRLIYYSQIVNDFQKGDIAEGYSVSREKKESFPLTVTSAQKNPTAFYLCASSRGTGTSTDTQYFGPGTRLTVL.

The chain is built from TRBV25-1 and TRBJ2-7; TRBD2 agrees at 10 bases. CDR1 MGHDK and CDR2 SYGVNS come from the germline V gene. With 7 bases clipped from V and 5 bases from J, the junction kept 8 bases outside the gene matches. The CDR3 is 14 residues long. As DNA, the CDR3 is TGTGCCAGCACGTCTAGCGGGAGTCGCAACGAGCAGTACTTC. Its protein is CASTSSGSRNEQYF.

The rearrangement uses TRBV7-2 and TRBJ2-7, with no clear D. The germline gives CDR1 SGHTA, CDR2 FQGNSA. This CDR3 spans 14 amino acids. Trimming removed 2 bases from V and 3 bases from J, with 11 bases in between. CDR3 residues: CASSLISVYYEQYF. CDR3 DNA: TGTGCCAGCAGCTTAATTTCGGTCTACTACGAGCAGTACTTC. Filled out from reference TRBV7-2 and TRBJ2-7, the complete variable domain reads GAGVSQSPSNKVTEKGKDVELRCDPISGHTALYWYRQSLGQGLEFLIYFQGNSAPDKSGLPSDRFSAERTGGSVSTLTIQRTQQEDSAVYLCASSLISVYYEQYFGPGTRLTVT.

The CDR3, as DNA: TGCGCCAGCAGTATTACAGGGGGCACTGAAGCTTTCTTT. Encoded protein: CASSITGGTEAFF. This chain uses TRBV10-2 with TRBJ1-1, with 8 bases fitting TRBD1. V dropped 5 bases and J dropped 4; count of bases not matched to a gene: 3. The CDR3 extends over 13 amino acids. Per germline, CDR1 WSHSY and CDR2 SAAADI.

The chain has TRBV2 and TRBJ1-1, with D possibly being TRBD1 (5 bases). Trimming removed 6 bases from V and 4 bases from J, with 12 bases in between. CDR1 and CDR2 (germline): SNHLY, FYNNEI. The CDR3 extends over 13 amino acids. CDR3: CASRERGFTEAFF. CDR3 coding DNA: TGTGCCAGCAGGGAAAGGGGTTTCACTGAAGCTTTCTTT.